One sample yielded the 17 T cell receptor beta chains listed below, sequenced in a study of blood T cell repertoires in COVID-19. Produced via immunoSEQ multiplex PCR; TCRdb's table is partial and in-frame only. The data hold a few hundred thousand clones, with roughly nine tenths observed a single time. Material: peripheral blood. Receptors were obtained from a woman aged 25 to 39 with COVID-19, enrolled during active disease.

The rearrangement uses TRBV11-2 and TRBJ2-5; D remains ambiguous. The CDR3 length is 15 residues. Trimming left V 0 bases short and J 2 bases short, with 10 bases between. Per germline, CDR1 SGHAT and CDR2 FQNNGV. CDR3 DNA sequence: TGTGCCAGCAGCTTAGATTTACAGTCGCAAGAGACCCAGTACTTC. Translated: CASSLDLQSQETQYF.

This chain uses TRBV28 with TRBJ2-5; 12 bases are a match to TRBD2. The trim removed 6 bases at V and 1 base at J, leaving 6 bases unmatched. Germline assignment: CDR1 MDHEN and CDR2 SYDVKM. This CDR3 is 16 amino acids long. In DNA form, the CDR3 reads TGTGCCAGCAGCTCTGGACTAGCGGGGTTCCAAGAGACCCAGTACTTC. Residues: CASSSGLAGFQETQYF.

The table lists this clone with a count of one. This CDR3 reads CATSDSRDRVTTGELFF. The DNA of the CDR3 is TGTGCCACCAGTGATAGCCGGGACAGGGTAACCACCGGGGAGCTGTTTTTT. The chain recombines TRBV24-1 with TRBJ2-2; 9 bases are shared with TRBD1. Germline V gene data show CDR1 as KGHDR and CDR2 as SFDVKD. After removal of 3 bases from V and 4 bases from J, the junction contained 8 bases not matched to a gene. The CDR3 is 17 amino acids.

The genes are TRBV29-1 and TRBJ2-5, with no clear D. Germline-derived CDR1 and CDR2 are SQVTM and ANQGSEA. There are 13 residues in the CDR3. Trimming shortened V by 6 bases and J by 5 bases, and 16 bases separated the two germline ends. CDR3: CSVVGLTWETQYF. DNA of the CDR3: TGCAGCGTCGTGGGCCTCACGTGGGAGACCCAGTACTTC.

This clone was seen a single time. The V gene is TRBV15, the J gene TRBJ1-3, with 8 nucleotides matching TRBD1. Germline V CDR1 and CDR2: LNHNV, YYDKDF (reference sequence). Losses at the gene ends were 2 bases for V and 5 bases for J; bases not matched to a gene: 11. The CDR3 is made up of 17 amino acids. This chain's CDR3 is CATSRSRGQGIRNTIYF. For the CDR3, the DNA is TGTGCCACCAGCAGATCCAGGGGGCAGGGGATAAGAAACACCATATATTTT.

The DNA for the CDR3 is TGTGCCAGCAGACGGACTAGCGGGGGCTCCTACGAGCAGTACTTC. Translated: CASRRTSGGSYEQYF. The chain recombines TRBV28 with TRBJ2-7; 13 bases match TRBD2. This CDR3 spans 15 amino acids. V lost 6 bases and J lost 0; bases outside the gene matches: 2. Germline CDR1 MDHEN, CDR2 SYDVKM.

The genes are TRBV19 and TRBJ1-4; the D gene is possibly TRBD1 (6 bases). This CDR3 comprises 14 residues. Trimming stripped 6 bases from V and 3 bases from J, with 11 bases between. Germline V lookup: CDR1 LNHDA, CDR2 SQIVND (reference sequence). The CDR3 nucleotides are TGTGCCAGTAGCGGGGGGCGGCCTAATGAAAAACTGTTTTTT. Translating it yields CASSGGRPNEKLFF.

The chain employs TRBV6-2 or TRBV6-3 and TRBJ2-7, with TRBD2 identical over 9 bases. The CDR3 spans 17 residues. With 2 bases clipped from V and 0 bases from J, the junction kept 8 bases outside the gene matches. The germline V gene encodes CDR1 MNHEY and CDR2 SVGEGT. CDR3 sequence reads: CASSYQSGRSSSYEQYV. DNA of the CDR3: TGTGCCAGCAGTTACCAAAGCGGGAGGTCTAGCTCCTACGAGCAGTACGTC.

The J gene is TRBJ1-3, the V gene TRBV6-5; the D gene is possibly TRBD1 (6 bases). V lost 0 bases and J 4 bases, leaving 13 bases between the germline ends. The CDR3 contains 16 residues. Germline lookup yields CDR1 MNHEY and CDR2 SVGAGI. Here the CDR3 reads CASSYSSPGVGNTIYF. The CDR3 DNA reads as TGTGCCAGCAGTTACTCGAGTCCAGGGGTAGGAAACACCATATATTTT.

This clone showed up just once. V usage is TRBV4-1 and J usage is TRBJ2-5; D remains unclear. The CDR3 runs to 13 residues. The V end lost 1 base, the J end lost 1 base, and 4 bases lay between the germline ends. Germline V CDR1 and CDR2: MGHRA, YSYEKL. The CDR3 spells CASSQAIQETQYF. CDR3 DNA sequence: TGCGCCAGCAGCCAAGCCATCCAAGAGACCCAGTACTTC.

This rearrangement joins TRBV6-6 to TRBJ2-1; 7 nucleotides match TRBD2. The CDR3 is made up of 17 amino acids. With V trimmed by 7 bases and J by 5 bases, 17 bases remained unmatched. Germline CDR1 reads MNHNY; CDR2 reads SVGAGI (reference sequence). The CDR3 DNA is TGTGCCAGCAATCGGGCTAGCGGAACCCACCTAAACAATGAGCAGTTCTTC. This gives the protein CASNRASGTHLNNEQFF.

V and J are TRBV19 and TRBJ1-4; D is unresolved. Germline V gene data show CDR1 as LNHDA and CDR2 as SQIVND (reference sequence). The CDR3 is 13 residues long. V was shortened by 6 bases and J by 3 bases, with 8 bases between the two germline ends. The CDR3 loop is CASRRTSNEKLFF. In DNA, the CDR3 is TGTGCCAGTAGGCGAACCTCTAATGAAAAACTGTTTTTT.

This clone was detected once. Other DNA sequences from this sample encode an identical CDR3 as well. CDR3 in amino acids: CASSTRGGSYNEQFF. The CDR3 DNA sequence: TGTGCCAGTAGTACCCGGGGGGGCTCTTACAATGAGCAGTTCTTC. This chain connects TRBV19 to TRBJ2-1, with 8 positions matching TRBD2. Germline-derived CDR1 and CDR2 are LNHDA and SQIVND (reference sequence). The CDR3 spans 15 residues. V gave up 4 bases and J gave up 4 bases; unmatched junction bases: 6. Full variable domain (remainder filled in from reference TRBV19 and TRBJ2-1): DGGITQSPKYLFRKEGQNVTLSCEQNLNHDAMYWYRQDPGQGLRLIYYSQIVNDFQKGDIAEGYSVSREKKESFPLTVTSAQKNPTAFYLCASSTRGGSYNEQFFGPGTRLTVL.

This chain joins TRBV6-2 or TRBV6-3 and TRBJ1-2; 8 bases are shared with TRBD1. The V gene end was trimmed by 6 bases and the J gene end by 2 bases; junction bases not matched to a gene: 2. Per the germline V gene, CDR1 is MNHEY and CDR2 is SVGEGT. The CDR3 has 13 amino acids. The CDR3 DNA is TGTGCCAGCAGCCGGGACAGGAACTATGGCTACACCTTC. It encodes CASSRDRNYGYTF.

CDR3 sequence: CSVETTGVGTEAFF. The DNA of the CDR3 is TGCAGCGTCGAAACGACAGGGGTAGGCACTGAAGCTTTCTTT. The chain recombines TRBV29-1 with TRBJ1-1; TRBD1 matches 8 bases. The CDR3 totals 14 residues. CDR1 is SQVTM, CDR2 ANQGSEA, per germline. Unmatched junction bases numbered 10, after V lost 6 bases and J lost 4 bases.

The CDR3 spells CASSFNVGQGGDEQFF. The CDR3 DNA reads TGTGCCAGCAGCTTTAATGTGGGCCAGGGGGGCGATGAGCAGTTCTTC. This chain uses TRBV11-2 with TRBJ2-1, with D perhaps TRBD1 (7 bases). The CDR3 length is 16 residues. Germline CDR1 and CDR2: SGHAT and FQNNGV. Trimming pared 3 bases from V and 8 bases from J, leaving 20 bases between. The complete variable domain, with remaining parts taken from reference TRBV11-2 and TRBJ2-1, reads EAGVAQSPRYKIIEKRQSVAFWCNPISGHATLYWYQQILGQGPKLLIQFQNNGVVDDSQLPKDRFSAERLKGVDSTLKIQPAKLEDSAVYLCASSFNVGQGGDEQFFGPGTRLTVL.

Turning to this clone: Here the CDR3 omits its conserved ending phenylalanine or tryptophan, so a read error is the likely source. No DNA is shown, since the ends of the CDR3 on it are uncertain; the CDR3 is the one TCRdb lists. The chain is built from TRBV7-9 and TRBJ2-2; TRBD2 is the table's D call and was not checked against the DNA. The CDR3 is 12 amino acids long, termini counted. Germline V CDR1 and CDR2: SEHNR, FQNEAQ (reference sequence). The CDR3 protein is CASSSSFQTVLE.